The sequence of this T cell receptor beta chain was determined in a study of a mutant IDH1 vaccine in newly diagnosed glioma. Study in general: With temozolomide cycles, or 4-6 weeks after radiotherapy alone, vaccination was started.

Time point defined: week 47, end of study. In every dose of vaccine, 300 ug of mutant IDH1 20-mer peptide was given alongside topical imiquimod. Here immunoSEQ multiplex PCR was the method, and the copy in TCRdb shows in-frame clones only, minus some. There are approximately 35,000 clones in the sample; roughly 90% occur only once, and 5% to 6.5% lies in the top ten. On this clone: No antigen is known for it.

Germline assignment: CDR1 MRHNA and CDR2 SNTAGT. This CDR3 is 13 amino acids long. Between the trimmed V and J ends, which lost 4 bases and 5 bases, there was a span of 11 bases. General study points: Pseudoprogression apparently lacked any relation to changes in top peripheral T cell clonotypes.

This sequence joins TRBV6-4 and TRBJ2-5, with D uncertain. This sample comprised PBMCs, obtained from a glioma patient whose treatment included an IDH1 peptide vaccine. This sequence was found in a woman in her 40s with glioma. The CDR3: CASSARSGETQYF. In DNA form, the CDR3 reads TGTGCCAGCAGTGCCCGCAGTGGGGAGACCCAGTACTTC.